This T cell receptor beta chain was identified during a study of shared clonotypes between healthy human individuals. Looking at the study overall: Aged 18 to 49, the donors were a couple of women and a few men.

As to this clone: Antigen unknown.

Generated by immunoSEQ multiplex PCR, the TCRdb table keeps only in-frame clones and is missing some. The repertoire includes over a million clones, 75% to 80% of them detected once, and 0.6% to 0.7% sits in the top ten. Overall study findings and caveats: Generation probability values for non-shared clonotypes were lower than those for clonotypes shared by all four donors.

The sequenced material came from memory CD4+ T cells from PBMCs. Noted subset: CD45RA-negative fraction. This clonotype originated in a man between 18 and 29 years old in good health. Some clones in this sample may be carry-over from other donors' samples.

CDR3 residues: CASSQGNRGEQFF. The CDR3 bases are TGTGCCAGTTCTCAGGGGAACCGAGGTGAGCAGTTCTTC. This sequence joins TRBV19 and TRBJ2-1; tentative D call: TRBD1 (6 bases). The CDR3 contains 13 residues. V lost 8 bases to trimming and J lost 9 bases, with 17 bases between them. Germline V CDR1 and CDR2: LNHDA, SQIVND (reference sequence).